These 27 T cell receptor beta chains share one sample of origin, sequenced in a study of shared clonotypes between healthy human individuals. Measured with immunoSEQ multiplex PCR; TCRdb has only the in-frame clones, and not every one. Here the sample spans approximately 510,000 clones, 79% being singletons. The sequenced sample consisted of PBMCs. These receptors came from a woman in her 40s in good health. Some clones in this sample may be carry-over from other donors' samples.

This clone was counted once. The CDR3 DNA reads TGCGCCAGCAGCTTGGCAACGACAGGGCATGGGGAGACCCAGTACTTC. This sequence encodes CASSLATTGHGETQYF. The chain recombines TRBV5-1 with TRBJ2-5, with TRBD1 identical over 7 bases. Unmatched junction bases numbered 10, after V lost 0 bases and J lost 5 bases. The CDR3 extends over 16 amino acids. CDR1 SGHRS and CDR2 YFSETQ come from the germline V gene.

The genes are TRBV7-9 and TRBJ2-3, with D perhaps being TRBD1 or TRBD2 (5 bases each). This CDR3 has 16 residues. CDR1 is SEHNR and CDR2 is FQNEAQ in the germline V gene (reference sequence). Trimming pared 4 bases from V and 2 bases from J, leaving 16 bases between. As DNA, the CDR3 is TGTGCCAGCAGCTCGCATCCGGGACGGATCACAGATACGCAGTATTTT. Encoded protein: CASSSHPGRITDTQYF.

The chain couples TRBV5-4 to TRBJ1-5; D remains ambiguous. The CDR3 sequence is 14 residues long. Germline V lookup: CDR1 SGHNT, CDR2 YYREEE (reference sequence). V lost 0 bases, J lost 4 bases, and 8 bases lay in between. This chain's CDR3 is CASSLDGVNQPQHF. The CDR3 bases are TGTGCCAGCAGCTTGGACGGGGTTAATCAGCCCCAGCATTTT.

The chain combines TRBV6-1 with TRBJ2-1, with a tentative D call TRBD1 (5 bases). V was shortened by 7 bases and J by 0 bases, with 13 bases between the two germline ends. This CDR3 comprises 15 residues. Germline-derived CDR1 and CDR2 are MNHNS and SASEGT. In nucleotides, the CDR3 is TGTGCCAGCAATAGGGGCCATAGCTCCTACAATGAGCAGTTCTTC. Its translation is CASNRGHSSYNEQFF.

This chain links TRBV19 with TRBJ2-3; D is unresolved. CDR1 is LNHDA and CDR2 is SQIVND in the germline V gene (reference sequence). The V end was cut by 3 bases, the J end by 2 bases, with 6 bases between. This CDR3 contains 13 residues. The DNA of the CDR3 is TGTGCCAGTAGTATGGGGTTCACAGATACGCAGTATTTT. Residues: CASSMGFTDTQYF.

This chain joins TRBV7-8 and TRBJ2-1; TRBD1 aligns across 10 bases. V shed 5 bases, J shed 6 bases, and the junction held 7 bases outside the gene matches. The CDR3 has 15 residues. Germline V gives CDR1 SGHVS, CDR2 FQNEAQ. The CDR3 here is CASSGRQGAFNEQFF. CDR3 sequence (DNA): TGTGCCAGCAGCGGCCGACAGGGGGCGTTCAATGAGCAGTTCTTC.

The chain uses TRBV23-1 and TRBJ2-7; 14 nucleotides agree with TRBD2. TRBV23-1 is an ORF, with its function uncertain. The CDR3 spans 20 residues. Germline trimming cut 0 bases from V and 5 bases from J; bases unmatched to any gene: 15. This chain's CDR3 is CASSQSCGDQTSGRAHEQYF. The CDR3 DNA sequence: TGCGCCAGCAGTCAATCGTGCGGGGACCAGACTAGCGGGAGGGCTCACGAGCAGTACTTC.

This clone was recorded a few times. Other DNA sequences within the sample encode an identical CDR3. This chain joins TRBV4-1 and TRBJ2-4, with D perhaps assigned TRBD1 or TRBD2 (6 bases each). CDR3 size: 16 residues. Germline CDR1 and CDR2: MGHRA and YSYEKL. Trimming took 0 bases from V and 4 from J, leaving 13 bases between them. CDR3 nucleotide sequence: TGCGCCAGCAGCCAAGATGGTAGGGGGGCTAAAAACATTCAGTACTTC. Its protein product is CASSQDGRGAKNIQYF.

This clone has at least ten counts. V and J are TRBV5-1 and TRBJ1-3, with D tentatively TRBD1 (6 bases). The V and J ends lost 2 bases and 0 bases respectively, with 15 bases between them. The CDR3 totals 17 residues. CDR1 is SGHRS and CDR2 is YFSETQ in the germline V gene. CDR3 residues: CASSFLTGGGSGNTIYF. For the CDR3, the DNA is TGCGCCAGCAGCTTCCTCACGGGGGGCGGCTCTGGAAACACCATATATTTT.

The V gene is TRBV12-5, the J gene TRBJ2-6; 8 nucleotides line up with TRBD1. Germline CDR1 is LGHNT and CDR2 is FRNRAP. Trimming took 5 bases from V and 2 from J; bases not matched to a gene: 8. The CDR3 consists of 17 residues. CDR3 residues: CASGTRLRGPGANVLTF. CDR3 DNA sequence: TGTGCTAGTGGTACGCGTCTCAGGGGGCCTGGGGCCAACGTCCTGACTTTC.

This clone occurred once. The V call is TRBV19, the J call TRBJ2-2, with D perhaps matching TRBD1 (5 bases). This CDR3 has 15 amino acids. V lost 3 bases and J 1 base, leaving 9 bases between the germline ends. Germline V CDR1 and CDR2: LNHDA, SQIVND (reference sequence). Here the CDR3 reads CASSIQGVNTGELFF. CDR3 in DNA: TGTGCCAGTAGTATTCAAGGGGTGAACACCGGGGAGCTGTTTTTT.

This clone has ten or more counts. The rearrangement joins TRBV5-6 to TRBJ2-7, with 9 bases lining up with TRBD2. The junction had 8 bases not matched to a gene; V was cut back by 0 bases and J by 4 bases. The CDR3 loop spans 16 amino acids. The germline CDR1 and CDR2 sequences are SGHDT and YYEEEE. CDR3 loop: CASSLAGTSNSYEQYF. The CDR3 nucleotides read TGTGCCAGCAGCTTGGCCGGGACTAGCAATAGTTACGAGCAGTACTTC.

The V and J genes are TRBV19 and TRBJ2-4, with 12 bases fitting TRBD2. CDR1 and CDR2 (germline): LNHDA, SQIVND (reference sequence). The length of the CDR3 is 20 residues. The V and J ends lost 5 bases and 7 bases, in that order; junction bases with no gene match: 21. CDR3 nucleotide sequence: TGTGCCAGTAGTGCCCGACCGGGACTAGCGGGTAATCAAGGGAGGAACATTCAGTACTTC. This codes for CASSARPGLAGNQGRNIQYF.

This chain connects TRBV11-3 to TRBJ1-3; D call uncertain. Germline V lookup: CDR1 SGHNT, CDR2 YENEEA. Between the trimmed V and J ends, which lost 2 bases and 4 bases, there was a span of 15 bases. There are 16 residues in the CDR3. As DNA, the CDR3 is TGTGCCAGCAGCTTATCCGGTCCAGAAGCGGGAAACACCATATATTTT. Translation: CASSLSGPEAGNTIYF.

The CDR3 loop is CASRGQVDQPQHF. The DNA of the CDR3 is TGTGCCAGTAGGGGACAGGTTGATCAGCCCCAGCATTTT. V and J are TRBV19 and TRBJ1-5; 8 nucleotides agree with TRBD1. Germline CDR1 is LNHDA and CDR2 is SQIVND (reference sequence). There are 13 residues in the CDR3. The V segment lost 6 bases and the J segment 5 bases; nucleotides outside the gene matches: 3.

J is TRBJ2-2 and V is TRBV13, with TRBD2 as a possible D gene (6 bases). Germline loops: CDR1 PRHDT, CDR2 FYEKMQ (reference sequence). The V and J ends lost 5 bases and 3 bases respectively, with 16 bases between them. The CDR3 loop spans 16 amino acids. CDR3 sequence reads: CASSLRRDRDTGELFF. Written as DNA, the CDR3 is TGTGCCAGCAGCCTCCGGCGGGATAGAGACACCGGGGAGCTGTTTTTT.

This clone was seen more than once but under ten times. The chain uses TRBV2 and TRBJ1-2, with no clear D. This CDR3 region has 13 residues. Germline CDR1 and CDR2: SNHLY and FYNNEI. V lost 4 bases to trimming and J lost 8 bases, with 14 bases between them. CDR3: CASSGAGLRGYTF. As DNA, the CDR3 is TGTGCCAGCAGTGGCGCCGGGTTACGGGGCTACACCTTC.

The rearrangement uses TRBV5-1 and TRBJ1-2; D uncertain. CDR3 length equals 12 residues. V was clipped by 4 bases and J by 1 base, with 5 bases between them. The germline gives CDR1 SGHRS, CDR2 YFSETQ. The CDR3, as DNA: TGCGCCAGCAGCGGTAGTAACTATGGCTACACCTTC. Translating gives CASSGSNYGYTF. The complete variable domain, with remaining parts taken from reference TRBV5-1 and TRBJ1-2, reads KAGVTQTPRYLIKTRGQQVTLSCSPISGHRSVSWYQQTPGQGLQFLFEYFSETQRNKGNFPGRFSGRQFSNSRSEMNVSTLELGDSALYLCASSGSNYGYTFGSGTRLTVV.

The rearrangement joins TRBV10-3 to TRBJ1-2; 8 bases align to TRBD1. Germline CDR1 is ENHRY and CDR2 is SYGVKD. The length of the CDR3 is 13 residues. With 2 bases clipped from V and 4 bases from J, the junction kept 0 bases outside the gene matches. This CDR3 reads CAISEGQGYGYTF. Here the CDR3 DNA reads TGTGCCATCAGTGAGGGACAGGGCTATGGCTACACCTTC.

This clone was counted a few times. The V gene is TRBV7-3, the J gene TRBJ2-2, with TRBD1 as a possible D gene (5 bases). V lost 5 bases to trimming and J lost 2 bases, with 6 bases between them. The germline V gene has CDR1 SGHTA and CDR2 FQGTGA. CDR3 length equals 13 residues. The CDR3 sequence: CASSRTNTGELFF. The CDR3 DNA reads as TGTGCCAGCAGCCGGACAAACACCGGGGAGCTGTTTTTT.

The chain employs TRBV28 and TRBJ2-7; the D call may be TRBD1 or TRBD2 (5 bases each). Germline V CDR1 and CDR2: MDHEN, SYDVKM. The CDR3 extends over 15 amino acids. With 5 bases removed from V and 3 bases from J, the gap between germline ends came to 17 bases. CDR3 loop: CASSPGTFRGYEQYF. CDR3 coding DNA: TGTGCCAGCAGTCCAGGGACCTTCCGGGGCTACGAGCAGTACTTC.

This chain links TRBV27 with TRBJ2-7; weak D call: TRBD2 (5 bases). V was cut by 0 bases and J by 4 bases, with 10 bases left in between. Germline-derived CDR1 and CDR2 are MNHEY and SMNVEV (reference sequence). This CDR3 has 14 amino acids. The CDR3 here is CASSLSRAAYEQYF. The CDR3 DNA reads as TGTGCCAGCAGTTTATCTCGAGCGGCTTACGAGCAGTACTTC.

The genes are TRBV14 and TRBJ2-7; TRBD1 aligns across 8 bases. This CDR3 has 14 residues. Germline V gives CDR1 SGHDN, CDR2 FVKESK. V lost 4 bases, J lost 0 bases, and 2 bases stayed unmatched. The DNA for the CDR3 is TGTGCCAGCAGCCGGGACAGGAGCTCCTACGAGCAGTACTTC. Translation gives CASSRDRSSYEQYF.

The V call is TRBV28, the J call TRBJ2-7; D remains ambiguous. Looked up from germline, CDR1 is MDHEN and CDR2 is SYDVKM. This CDR3 has 15 residues. Trimming pared 6 bases from V and 0 bases from J, leaving 15 bases between. The CDR3 here is CASRVRYLSSYEQYF. The CDR3 DNA reads TGTGCCAGCAGGGTGAGGTACCTTAGCTCCTACGAGCAGTACTTC. Full variable domain (missing parts from reference TRBV28 and TRBJ2-7): DVKVTQSSRYLVKRTGEKVFLECVQDMDHENMFWYRQDPGLGLRLIYFSYDVKMKEKGDIPEGYSVSREKKERFSLILESASTNQTSMYLCASRVRYLSSYEQYFGPGTRLTVT.

This clone occurred once. The chain uses TRBV15 and TRBJ2-5; weak D call: TRBD2 (6 bases). Germline V gene sequence: CDR1 LNHNV, CDR2 YYDKDF (reference sequence). This CDR3 has 18 amino acids. The V and J ends lost 0 bases and 5 bases respectively, with 22 bases between them. The CDR3 sequence: CATSRELSGKTPWETQYF. In DNA, the CDR3 is TGTGCCACCAGCAGAGAGCTTAGCGGAAAAACCCCCTGGGAGACCCAGTACTTC.

The chain employs TRBV18 and TRBJ2-7, with D possibly TRBD1 on 5 matching bases. The germline gives CDR1 KGHSH, CDR2 LQKENI. The length of the CDR3 is 15 residues. The V end lost 5 bases, the J end lost 7 bases, and 21 bases lay between the germline ends. The CDR3 sequence: CASSTDRQGFGEQYF. The CDR3 DNA sequence: TGTGCCAGCTCAACGGACCGCCAGGGATTTGGGGAGCAGTACTTC.

V and J are TRBV18 and TRBJ1-1; TRBD1 is a possible D gene (6 bases). V lost 2 bases, J lost 8 bases, and 21 bases lay in between. The CDR3 consists of 16 residues. Germline CDR1 KGHSH, CDR2 LQKENI. The CDR3 region has the DNA TGTGCCAGCTCACCAGGAGCCAGGACAGCTACTATAGAAGCTTTCTTT. It encodes CASSPGARTATIEAFF.